Described below is a single TCR beta chain sequence and its context. What it binds is unknown. This CDR3 has 14 amino acids. Germline V lookup: CDR1 MNHEY, CDR2 SVGAGI. TCRdb reprocessed the 5' RACE reads, keeping one entry per CDR3 protein, no DNA. This table lists 350,000 to 500,000 distinct CDR3 sequences. The source of the sample is a study of monozygotic twins with inflammatory bowel disease. Points from the study as a whole: Other individuals had fewer clonotypes in common with IBD patients than with healthy twins, especially with disease activity. The data did not back a single strong IBD-associated clonotype or signal.

The chain combines TRBV6-5 with TRBJ2-7. The sequenced sample was blood. The TCR sequence derives from a human donor with ulcerative colitis or Crohn's disease, or a healthy co-twin of an affected twin (not recorded which). The CDR3 region is CASSYSSGRYEQYF.